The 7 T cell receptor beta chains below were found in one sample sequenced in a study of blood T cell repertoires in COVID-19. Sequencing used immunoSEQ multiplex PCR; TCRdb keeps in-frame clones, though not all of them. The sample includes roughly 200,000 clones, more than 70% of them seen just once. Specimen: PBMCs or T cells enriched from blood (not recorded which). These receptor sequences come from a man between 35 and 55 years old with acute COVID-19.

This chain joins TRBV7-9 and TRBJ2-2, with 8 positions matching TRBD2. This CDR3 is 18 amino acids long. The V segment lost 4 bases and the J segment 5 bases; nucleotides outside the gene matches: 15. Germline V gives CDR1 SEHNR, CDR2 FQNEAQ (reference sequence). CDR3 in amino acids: CASSSGLAGSWRTGELFF. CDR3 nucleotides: TGTGCCAGCAGCTCCGGTCTAGCGGGTTCTTGGCGTACCGGGGAGCTGTTTTTT.

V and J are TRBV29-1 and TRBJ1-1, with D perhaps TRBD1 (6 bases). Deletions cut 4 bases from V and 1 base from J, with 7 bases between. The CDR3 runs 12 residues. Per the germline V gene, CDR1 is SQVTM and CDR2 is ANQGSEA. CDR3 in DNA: TGCAGCGTTGTACAGGGGAACACTGAAGCTTTCTTT. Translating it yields CSVVQGNTEAFF.

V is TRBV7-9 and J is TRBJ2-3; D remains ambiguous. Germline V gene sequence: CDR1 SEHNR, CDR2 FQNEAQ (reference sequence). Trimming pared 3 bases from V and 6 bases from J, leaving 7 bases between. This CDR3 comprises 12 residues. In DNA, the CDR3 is TGTGCCAGCAGCTTGAGTGGTGATACGCAGTATTTT. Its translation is CASSLSGDTQYF. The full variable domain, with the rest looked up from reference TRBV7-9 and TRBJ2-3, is DTGVSQNPRHKITKRGQNVTFRCDPISEHNRLYWYRQTLGQGPEFLTYFQNEAQLEKSRLLSDRFSAERPKGSFSTLEIQRTEQGDSAMYLCASSLSGDTQYFGPGTRLTVL.

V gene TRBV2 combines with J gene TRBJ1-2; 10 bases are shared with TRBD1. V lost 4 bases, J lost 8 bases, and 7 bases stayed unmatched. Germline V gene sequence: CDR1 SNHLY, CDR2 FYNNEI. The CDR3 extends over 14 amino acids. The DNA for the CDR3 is TGTGCCAGCAGTGGCGGGACAGGGGTAGAAGGCTACACCTTC. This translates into CASSGGTGVEGYTF.

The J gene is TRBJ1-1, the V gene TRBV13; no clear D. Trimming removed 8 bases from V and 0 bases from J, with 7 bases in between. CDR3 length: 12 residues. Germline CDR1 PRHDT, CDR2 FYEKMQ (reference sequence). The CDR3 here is CASRTMNTEAFF. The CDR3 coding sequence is TGTGCCAGCCGGACTATGAACACTGAAGCTTTCTTT.

The CDR3 loop reads CASSRLPGQANTGELFF. The CDR3 coding sequence is TGTGCCAGCAGTAGACTACCGGGACAAGCGAACACCGGGGAGCTGTTTTTT. The chain employs TRBV27 and TRBJ2-2; D is perhaps TRBD1 (6 bases). Germline V CDR1 and CDR2: MNHEY, SMNVEV (reference sequence). Trimming removed 5 bases at V and 0 bases at J, with 16 bases between. This CDR3 contains 17 residues.

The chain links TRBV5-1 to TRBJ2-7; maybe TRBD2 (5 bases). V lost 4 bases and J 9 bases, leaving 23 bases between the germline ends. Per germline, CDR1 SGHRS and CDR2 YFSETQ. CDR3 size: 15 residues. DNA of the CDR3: TGCGCCAGCAGCCCCGACGGGATATCTACGGGTGGGCAGTACTTC. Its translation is CASSPDGISTGGQYF.